Listed below are T cell receptor beta chains from one sample, sequenced in a study of HIV-infected children after antiretroviral therapy interruption. Each CDR3 protein is one row after TCRdb ran MiXCR on the 3' RACE reads. The sample yields under 50,000 distinct CDR3 sequences, 4.3% seen once. This specimen consisted of CD45RA+ CD4+ T cells from PBMCs, pooled from several time points, obtained from a donor given antiretroviral therapy, either interrupted or continuous. These receptors all come from a pool of human donors with HIV. Both conserved end residues are part of each CDR3. A D gene is named only where the DNA matches it firmly. Clone size appears in some rows only: once, few, many, or a class for an expanded clone.

V gene	D gene	clone size	J gene	CDR3 protein	CDR3 DNA
TRBV5-1	TRBD2	.	TRBJ2-3	CASSFQRGSTDTQYF	TGCGCCAGCAGCTTCCAGCGGGGGAGCACAGATACGCAGTATTTT
TRBV10-3	TRBD2	.	TRBJ2-3	CAISYLAGNTDTQYF	TGTGCCATCAGTTACCTAGCGGGGAACACAGATACGCAGTATTTT
TRBV21-1	.	many	TRBJ1-2	CASSAHYGYTF	TGTGCCAGCAGCGCCCACTATGGCTACACCTTC
TRBV12-3/TRBV12-4	.	many	TRBJ2-3	CASRYKSDTQYF	TGTGCCAGCAGATACAAATCAGATACGCAGTATTTT
TRBV3-1	.	.	TRBJ2-7	CASSQGAGEQYF	TGTGCCAGCAGCCAAGGGGCGGGCGAGCAGTACTTC
TRBV20-1	.	many	TRBJ2-6	CSAPAIAGANVLTF	TGCAGTGCGCCCGCAATAGCTGGGGCCAACGTCCTGACTTTC
TRBV19	TRBD2	many	TRBJ2-2	CASSIFRTSKPGELFF	TGTGCCAGTAGTATATTTCGGACTAGCAAACCCGGGGAGCTGTTTTTT
TRBV30	TRBD1	many	TRBJ1-3	CAWSVAGTGLGNTIYF	TGTGCCTGGAGTGTTGCTGGGACAGGTCTTGGGAACACCATATATTTT
TRBV13	.	many	TRBJ2-3	CASSLAGASDTQYF	TGTGCCAGCAGCTTAGCGGGGGCCTCAGATACGCAGTATTTT
TRBV5-1	.	many	TRBJ2-1	CASSLEANNNEQFF	TGCGCCAGCAGCTTGGAGGCCAACAACAATGAGCAGTTCTTC
TRBV5-1	.	many	TRBJ2-7	CASSPGLSYEQYF	TGCGCCAGCAGCCCGGGACTCTCCTACGAGCAGTACTTC
TRBV9	.	many	TRBJ2-1	CASSPRGRASVGNEQFF	TGTGCCAGCAGCCCCCGGGGCAGGGCCTCGGTGGGAAATGAGCAGTTCTTC
TRBV20-1	.	many	TRBJ2-3	CSASLPDRSTDTQYF	TGCAGTGCTAGCCTTCCCGATCGCTCCACAGATACGCAGTATTTT
TRBV7-1	.	many	TRBJ2-2	CASSSSGELFF	TGTGCCAGCAGCTCCTCCGGGGAGCTGTTTTTT
TRBV7-3	.	many	TRBJ1-1	CASQWGMNTEAFF	TGTGCCAGCCAATGGGGCATGAACACTGAAGCTTTCTTT
TRBV4-2	.	many	TRBJ2-1	CASSPTSSQPGDEQFF	TGTGCCAGCAGCCCGACAAGCAGTCAACCGGGGGATGAGCAGTTCTTC
TRBV3-1	TRBD2	many	TRBJ2-7	CASSQVPSGGKYYYEQYF	TGTGCCAGCAGCCAGGTTCCTAGCGGGGGGAAATACTACTACGAGCAGTACTTC
TRBV3-1	.	.	TRBJ2-7	CASSVQGAYEQYF	TGTGCCAGCAGCGTCCAGGGTGCATACGAGCAGTACTTC
TRBV7-2	.	.	TRBJ2-7	CASSLAEGNYEQYF	TGTGCCAGCAGCTTAGCGGAGGGGAACTACGAGCAGTACTTC
TRBV18	TRBD2	many	TRBJ2-7	CASSPGTSTEQYF	TGTGCCAGCTCACCAGGGACTAGCACCGAGCAGTACTTC
TRBV3-1	.	many	TRBJ1-2	CASSQDREGSGYTF	TGTGCCAGCAGCCAAGATAGGGAGGGATCTGGCTACACCTTC
TRBV5-5	.	.	TRBJ1-1	CASSLEPGPTEAFF	TGTGCCAGCAGCTTGGAACCAGGGCCCACTGAAGCTTTCTTT
TRBV29-1	.	many	TRBJ2-6	CSVKKGEANVLTF	TGCAGCGTTAAAAAAGGGGAGGCCAACGTCCTGACTTTC
TRBV7-8	.	.	TRBJ1-2	CASSLGNTRGYTF	TGTGCCAGCAGCTTAGGAAATACAAGGGGCTACACCTTC
TRBV12-3/TRBV12-4	TRBD2	many	TRBJ2-7	CASRAGGNSYEQYF	TGTGCCAGCAGGGCGGGGGGCAACTCCTACGAGCAGTACTTC
TRBV20-1	.	many	TRBJ1-2	CSARNTLQGGYTF	TGCAGTGCTAGGAACACCCTCCAAGGCGGCTACACCTTC
TRBV28	.	few	TRBJ2-1	CASSSGTDKAEQFF	TGTGCCAGCAGTTCCGGGACGGACAAAGCGGAGCAGTTCTTC
TRBV12-3/TRBV12-4	.	few	TRBJ1-2	CASSRGQGYTF	TGTGCCAGCAGCCGGGGACAAGGCTACACCTTC
TRBV29-1	TRBD1	many	TRBJ1-4	CSVRGLSEKLFF	TGCAGCGTGAGGGGGCTGAGTGAAAAACTGTTTTTT
TRBV12-3/TRBV12-4	.	many	TRBJ2-5	CASSLGQNGETQYF	TGTGCCAGCAGCCTTGGACAGAACGGGGAGACCCAGTACTTC
TRBV14	.	few	TRBJ1-2	CASSQQPTNYGYTF	TGTGCCAGCAGCCAACAGCCAACTAACTATGGCTACACCTTC
TRBV7-2	TRBD2	few	TRBJ2-3	CASSPAGALTDTQYF	TGTGCCAGCAGCCCAGCGGGGGCCCTCACAGATACGCAGTATTTT
TRBV5-4	.	.	TRBJ2-3	CASSLEGDRITDTQYF	TGTGCCAGCAGCTTGGAGGGCGATAGGATCACAGATACGCAGTATTTT
TRBV30	.	many	TRBJ2-1	CAWTTTYNEQFF	TGTGCCTGGACGACTACCTACAATGAGCAGTTCTTC
TRBV12-3/TRBV12-4	.	many	TRBJ2-2	CASSWDGGNTGELFF	TGTGCCAGCAGCTGGGACGGTGGGAACACCGGGGAGCTGTTTTTT
TRBV5-4	.	many	TRBJ1-1	CASRAREASEAFF	TGTGCCAGCAGGGCCAGGGAGGCATCTGAAGCTTTCTTT
TRBV28	.	many	TRBJ1-5	CAGQGGFGSGNQPQHF	TGTGCCGGGCAGGGAGGTTTCGGAAGCGGCAATCAGCCCCAGCATTTT
TRBV12-3/TRBV12-4	.	.	TRBJ1-1	CASSSQQNTEAFF	TGTGCCAGCAGCTCACAGCAGAACACTGAAGCTTTCTTT
TRBV30	.	many	TRBJ2-7	CAWRDSGYEQYF	TGTGCCTGGAGGGACAGTGGCTACGAGCAGTACTTC
TRBV6-5	.	many	TRBJ1-1	CASSYRGGPLQAFF	TGTGCCAGCAGTTACCGTGGGGGGCCTCTTCAAGCTTTCTTT
TRBV18	.	few	TRBJ2-1	CASSGSSYNEQFF	TGTGCCAGCTCGGGCAGCTCCTACAATGAGCAGTTCTTC
TRBV10-1	.	many	TRBJ2-3	CASSEGAPDTQYF	TGCGCCAGCAGTGAGGGGGCACCAGATACGCAGTATTTT
TRBV7-8	.	many	TRBJ2-5	CASTVHRGGTPQETQYF	TGTGCCAGCACCGTTCACAGGGGAGGGACCCCCCAAGAGACCCAGTACTTC
TRBV7-3	.	.	TRBJ2-1	CASSAIGGEQFF	TGTGCCAGCAGCGCGATAGGGGGTGAGCAGTTCTTC
TRBV10-3	TRBD2	many	TRBJ2-1	CAMLVETSGGPNEQFF	TGTGCCATGTTGGTGGAAACTAGCGGGGGACCCAATGAGCAGTTCTTC
TRBV19	.	.	TRBJ2-7	CASSIVGWTSEQYF	TGTGCCAGTAGTATTGTTGGTTGGACGAGCGAGCAGTACTTC
TRBV29-1	.	many	TRBJ1-4	CSVVGATNEKLFF	TGCAGCGTTGTCGGCGCAACTAATGAAAAACTGTTTTTT
TRBV6-2/TRBV6-3	.	many	TRBJ1-5	CASSTGEPQHF	TGTGCCAGCAGTACTGGTGAGCCCCAGCATTTT
TRBV3-1	.	few	TRBJ2-3	CASSHLGDTQYF	TGTGCCAGCAGCCACTTGGGAGATACGCAGTATTTT
TRBV5-4	.	.	TRBJ2-3	CASSRSGRITDTQYF	TGTGCCAGCAGCCGCTCGGGGCGCATCACAGATACGCAGTATTTT